Listed below are T cell receptor beta chains from one sample, sequenced in a study of T-cell reconstitution after alpha-beta-depleted transplantation in children. One entry per CDR3 protein results from TCRdb running MiXCR on the PCR reads. The table records hundreds of thousands of distinct CDR3 sequences, roughly 15% of them present only once. The sequences come from PBMCs from the stem cell graft donor, collected from the stem cell graft. These receptors originate from a human donor who donated a stem cell graft to a child with acute myeloid leukemia. The CDR3 runs from the conserved cysteine through the conserved F or W. The D gene is left open where the match is weak. Where a row states a size, it is once, few, many or the class of an expanded clone; other rows omit it.

many,TRBV20-1,TRBJ1-6,-,TGCAGTGTTTCTAAGGGGGGGGCGATTTGGGGTAATTCACCCCTCCACTTT,CSVSKGGAIWGNSPLHF
many,TRBV18,TRBJ1-1,-,TGTGCCAGCTCCCCTAGGACCGACACTGAAGCTTTCTTT,CASSPRTDTEAFF
many,TRBV20-1,TRBJ2-5,-,TGCAGTGCTAGAGATGGGGCCCAACAAGAGACCCAGTACTTC,CSARDGAQQETQYF
many,TRBV29-1,TRBJ1-2,-,TGCAGCGTTGAAGACCTGACAGCGGAGTCTGATGGCTACACCTTC,CSVEDLTAESDGYTF
few,TRBV4-1,TRBJ2-1,-,TGCGCCAGCAGCCACTTCCCGCGGGGCGCCTACAATGAGCAGTTCTTC,CASSHFPRGAYNEQFF
many,TRBV20-1,TRBJ1-4,-,TGCAGTGTAGTGGCCAACGAAAAACTGTTTTTT,CSVVANEKLFF
many,TRBV12-3/TRBV12-4,TRBJ2-1,-,TGTGCCAGCTCATCGATACAGGGCGGCTCCTACAATGAGCAGTTCTTC,CASSSIQGGSYNEQFF
-,TRBV3-1,TRBJ1-5,-,TGTGCCAGCAGCCTAGAGGCAGGGCCCCAGCATTTT,CASSLEAGPQHF
few,TRBV6-5,TRBJ1-3,TRBD1,TGTGCCAGCATCCATTTGCGGGGACAGGGAAACACCATATATTTT,CASIHLRGQGNTIYF
many,TRBV9,TRBJ2-3,-,TGTGCCAGCAGCGTGCAGGGTAGGACAGATACGCAGTATTTT,CASSVQGRTDTQYF
few,TRBV20-1,TRBJ1-4,-,TGCAGTGCTAGAGAATGGGCCCTGGGTGAAAAACTGTTTTTT,CSAREWALGEKLFF
-,TRBV7-2,TRBJ2-2,-,TGTGCCAGCAGCTTAGCGTTCTACACCGGGGAGCTGTTTTTT,CASSLAFYTGELFF
-,TRBV27,TRBJ2-7,-,TGTGCCAGCAGTCTAGGGGACAACTACGAGCAGTACTTC,CASSLGDNYEQYF
-,TRBV7-2,TRBJ2-7,-,TGTGCCAGCAGCTACGGAGTGGGACGGAGCTCCTACGAGCAGTACTTC,CASSYGVGRSSYEQYF
many,TRBV20-1,TRBJ1-5,-,TGCAGTGCTAGAGAAGCCAGGGGAAAGACCGGAGGCAATCAGCCCCAGCATTTT,CSAREARGKTGGNQPQHF